This T cell receptor beta chain stems from a study of radiation and T cells in renal cell carcinoma. In this sample, this clone turned up once. Antigen specificity is unknown. There are 17 residues in the CDR3. After removal of 5 bases from V and 0 bases from J, the junction contained 8 bases not matched to a gene. CDR1 is MDHEN and CDR2 is SYDVKM in the germline V gene. As for time point: blood 4 weeks post-SBRT, at nephrectomy. The treatment: 15 Gy SBRT to primary tumor, nephrectomy 4 weeks later. Nephrectomy followed 15 Gy stereotactic body radiation by 4 weeks. Study-wide results and caveats: From baseline, blood top tumor clonotypes peaked at 2 weeks post-radiation.

Profiled with immunoSEQ multiplex PCR; TCRdb holds only in-frame clones, not every one. Here the sample spans 65,000 or so clones, 60% to 85% being singletons. This chain uses TRBV28 with TRBJ1-4, with TRBD1 matching over 8 bases. The receptor was derived from a man aged 55 to 70 with renal cell carcinoma. Sequencing was performed on blood, taken from a patient whose treatment included radiotherapy and nephrectomy. The CDR3 loop reads CASSGQGLGTTNEKLFF. In nucleotides, the CDR3 is TGTGCCAGCAGTGGACAGGGATTAGGAACAACTAATGAAAAACTGTTTTTT.